One sample yielded the 16 T cell receptor beta chains listed below, sequenced in a study of cytomegalovirus exposure and HLA in healthy donors. Vbeta (60) and Jbeta (13) primers were used in the PCR. Profiling relied on immunoSEQ multiplex PCR, and the TCRdb table lists in-frame clones only, not all of them. The sample holds 150,000 to 160,000 clones; roughly 74% are singletons and the top ten take roughly 2.8%. The sequenced material came from PBMCs. The receptors derive from a man younger than 30 in good health and CMV-seronegative.

This sequence joins TRBV4-2 and TRBJ1-5; D possibly corresponds to TRBD1 (5 bases). Germline CDR1 reads LGHNA; CDR2 reads YNFKEQ. The CDR3 runs 16 residues. Trimming took off 1 base at V and 6 bases at J, with 16 bases between the two ends. CDR3 region: CASSQAEGGDLQPQHF. CDR3 bases: TGTGCCAGCAGCCAAGCGGAGGGAGGGGACCTTCAGCCCCAGCATTTT.

This sequence joins TRBV2 and TRBJ1-2; the D is unclear. Per the germline V gene, CDR1 is SNHLY and CDR2 is FYNNEI. The CDR3 loop spans 15 amino acids. V was shortened by 2 bases and J by 3 bases, with 13 bases between the two germline ends. CDR3 nucleotides: TGTGCCAGCAGTGAATACGGCGGTAAAGACTATGGCTACACCTTC. Translation: CASSEYGGKDYGYTF.

V is TRBV11-2 and J is TRBJ2-5; TRBD2 might be the D (6 bases). Germline V lookup: CDR1 SGHAT, CDR2 FQNNGV. CDR3 length equals 18 residues. V was pared by 0 bases and J by 5 bases, with 22 bases between. The CDR3 DNA reads TGTGCCAGCAGCTTAGACCCACCCACGACTAGTGAGCGGGAGACCCAGTACTTC. It specifies CASSLDPPTTSERETQYF.

Note on this clone: Sequence at one end of the junction differs from germline and may be a read error. The CDR3 protein is CAISETGSGANGLTF. CDR3 nucleotide sequence: TGTGCCATCAGTGAGACAGGGTCAGGGGCCAACGGCCTGACTTTC. V gene TRBV10-3 combines with J gene TRBJ2-6; the D gene is possibly TRBD1 (6 bases). The CDR3 consists of 15 residues. Germline loops: CDR1 ENHRY, CDR2 SYGVKD.

Only one count was recorded for this clone. The genes are TRBV5-1 and TRBJ2-7, with D possibly being TRBD1 (5 bases). The CDR3 covers 16 residues. V was trimmed by 4 bases and J by 1 base, leaving 18 bases between them. Germline loops: CDR1 SGHRS, CDR2 YFSETQ. The CDR3 sequence: CASSPIPWGQSYEQYF. CDR3 DNA: TGCGCCAGCAGCCCAATACCCTGGGGCCAGTCCTACGAGCAGTACTTC.

V gene TRBV7-2 combines with J gene TRBJ1-2; D perhaps matches TRBD1 (6 bases). V lost 1 base, J lost 4 bases, and 10 bases lay in between. The germline gives CDR1 SGHTA, CDR2 FQGNSA. The CDR3 contains 14 residues. CDR3 DNA: TGTGCCAGCAGCTTAGGCCCAGGGGCCTATGGCTACACCTTC. Translation gives CASSLGPGAYGYTF.

The V call is TRBV11-2, the J call TRBJ2-1, with TRBD1 as a possible D gene (6 bases). Trimming removed 5 bases from V and 10 bases from J, with 15 bases in between. Germline V CDR1 and CDR2: SGHAT, FQNNGV. The CDR3 runs 13 residues. CDR3 in DNA: TGTGCCAGCAGCACAACAGGGTACGGGGAGCAGTTCTTC. Translated, it gives CASSTTGYGEQFF.

The chain joins TRBV28 to TRBJ1-2, with TRBD1 matching 8 bases. Trimming at V came to 4 bases and at J to 5 bases, leaving 3 bases not matched to a gene. This CDR3 is built from 13 residues. The germline V gene encodes CDR1 MDHEN and CDR2 SYDVKM. Here the CDR3 DNA reads TGTGCCAGCAGTTCCAGGACAGGGTATGGCTACACCTTC. Protein sequence: CASSSRTGYGYTF.

The V call is TRBV29-1, the J call TRBJ2-5, with 9 bases fitting TRBD1. Germline-derived CDR1 and CDR2 are SQVTM and ANQGSEA. After removal of 6 bases from V and 3 bases from J, the junction contained 5 bases not matched to a gene. This CDR3 has 13 amino acids. The CDR3 protein is CSVRDRDKETQYF. Written as DNA, the CDR3 is TGCAGCGTCCGGGACAGGGATAAAGAGACCCAGTACTTC.

V and J are TRBV28 and TRBJ2-1; 7 bases are shared with TRBD1. Germline CDR1 and CDR2: MDHEN and SYDVKM. This CDR3 has 15 residues. V dropped 6 bases and J dropped 6; count of bases not matched to a gene: 11. The CDR3 protein is CASSFPDRPLNEQFF. In nucleotides, the CDR3 is TGTGCCAGCAGCTTCCCGGACAGGCCCCTCAATGAGCAGTTCTTC. Combining the CDR3 with reference TRBV28 and TRBJ2-1 gives the whole variable domain DVKVTQSSRYLVKRTGEKVFLECVQDMDHENMFWYRQDPGLGLRLIYFSYDVKMKEKGDIPEGYSVSREKKERFSLILESASTNQTSMYLCASSFPDRPLNEQFFGPGTRLTVL.

The gene calls are TRBV6-5 and TRBJ2-2; no clear D gene. V was shortened by 5 bases and J by 1 base, with 8 bases between the two germline ends. This CDR3 region has 14 residues. CDR1 and CDR2 (germline): MNHEY, SVGAGI. The DNA for the CDR3 is TGTGCCAGCAGTGTTACACGGAACACCGGGGAGCTGTTTTTT. It yields the protein CASSVTRNTGELFF.

The J gene is TRBJ1-6, the V gene TRBV7-6; D ambiguous. Germline V gene data show CDR1 as SGHVS and CDR2 as FNYEAQ. The CDR3 consists of 16 residues. With 5 bases removed from V and 7 bases from J, the gap between germline ends came to 18 bases. This CDR3 is CASSPDGSGLNSPLHF. As DNA, the CDR3 is TGTGCCAGCAGCCCAGACGGCTCCGGGTTGAATTCACCCCTCCACTTT.

This clone was detected once. The chain couples TRBV10-1 to TRBJ1-1; 7 bases agree with TRBD1. Germline trimming cut 7 bases from V and 0 bases from J; bases unmatched to any gene: 5. The V gene's germline CDR1 is WNHNN and CDR2 SYGVQD (reference sequence). The length of the CDR3 is 14 residues. The CDR3 bases are TGCGCCAGCACCCGGGACAGCCTGAACACTGAAGCTTTCTTT. Translation gives CASTRDSLNTEAFF.

The chain couples TRBV1 to TRBJ1-2; the table assigns TRBD1, which was not confirmed against the DNA. TRBV1 is an annotated pseudogene. The CDR3 has 17 residues. The CDR3 DNA is TGCACCAGCAGCCAAGAAGTGGGCAGGTTAAACCACTATGGCTACACCTTC. Translated: CTSSQEVGRLNHYGYTF.

The J gene is TRBJ2-5, the V gene TRBV7-2; TRBD2 matches 14 bases. The J call is in doubt because the DNA end fits TRBJ2-7 better. Germline loops: CDR1 SGHTA, CDR2 FQGNSA. This CDR3 is 15 amino acids long. The CDR3 nucleotides read TGTGCCAGCAGCAGACTAGCGGGGGGGCCCCACGAGCAGTACTTC. Translated, it gives CASSRLAGGPHEQYF.

The rearrangement uses TRBV18 and TRBJ2-7; 9 positions agree with TRBD1. J lost 5 bases, V lost 1 base, and 0 bases had no gene match. Germline CDR1 KGHSH, CDR2 LQKENI. The CDR3 totals 13 residues. The CDR3 here is CASSPRQGDEQYV. CDR3 nucleotides: TGTGCCAGCTCACCACGACAGGGGGACGAGCAGTACGTC.